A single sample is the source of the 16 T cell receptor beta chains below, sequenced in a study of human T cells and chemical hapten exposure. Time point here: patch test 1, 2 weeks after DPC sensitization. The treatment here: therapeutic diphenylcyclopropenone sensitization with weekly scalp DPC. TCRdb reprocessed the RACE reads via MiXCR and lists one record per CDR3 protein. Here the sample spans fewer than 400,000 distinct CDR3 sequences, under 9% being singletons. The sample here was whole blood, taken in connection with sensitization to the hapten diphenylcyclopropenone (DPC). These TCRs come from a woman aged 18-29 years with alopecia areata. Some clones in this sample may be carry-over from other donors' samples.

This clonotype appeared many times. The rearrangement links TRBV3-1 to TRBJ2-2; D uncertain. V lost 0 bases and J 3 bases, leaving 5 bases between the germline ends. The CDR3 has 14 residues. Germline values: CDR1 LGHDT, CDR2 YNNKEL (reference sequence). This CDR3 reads CASSQERYTGELFF. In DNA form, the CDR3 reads TGTGCCAGCAGCCAAGAACGGTACACCGGGGAGCTGTTTTTT.

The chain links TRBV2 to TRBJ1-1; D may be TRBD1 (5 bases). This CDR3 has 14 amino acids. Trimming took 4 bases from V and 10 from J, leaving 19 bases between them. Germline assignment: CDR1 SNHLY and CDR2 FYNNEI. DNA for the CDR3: TGTGCCAGCAGTGGAGGGTCGGTGGGGGTAAGAGCTTTCTTT. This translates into CASSGGSVGVRAFF. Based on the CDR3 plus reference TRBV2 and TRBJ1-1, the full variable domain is EPEVTQTPSHQVTQMGQEVILRCVPISNHLYFYWYRQILGQKVEFLVSFYNNEISEKSEIFDDQFSVERPDGSNFTLKIRSTKLEDSAMYFCASSGGSVGVRAFFGQGTRLTVV.

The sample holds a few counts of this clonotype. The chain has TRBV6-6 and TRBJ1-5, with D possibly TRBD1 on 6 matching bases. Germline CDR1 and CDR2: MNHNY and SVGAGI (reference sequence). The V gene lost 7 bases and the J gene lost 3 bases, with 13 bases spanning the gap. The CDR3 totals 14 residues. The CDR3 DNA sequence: TGTGCCAGCACCGAACAGGGTTCCAATCAGCCCCAGCATTTT. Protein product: CASTEQGSNQPQHF.

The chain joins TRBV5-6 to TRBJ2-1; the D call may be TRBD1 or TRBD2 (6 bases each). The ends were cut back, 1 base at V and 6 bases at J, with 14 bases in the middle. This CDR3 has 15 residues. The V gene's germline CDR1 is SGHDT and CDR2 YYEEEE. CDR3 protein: CASSLIGGLGNEQFF. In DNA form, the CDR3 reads TGTGCCAGCAGCTTGATCGGGGGCCTTGGCAATGAGCAGTTCTTC. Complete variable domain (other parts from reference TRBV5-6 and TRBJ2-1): DAGVTQSPTHLIKTRGQQVTLRCSPKSGHDTVSWYQQALGQGPQFIFQYYEEEERQRGNFPDRFSGHQFPNYSSELNVNALLLGDSALYLCASSLIGGLGNEQFFGPGTRLTVL.

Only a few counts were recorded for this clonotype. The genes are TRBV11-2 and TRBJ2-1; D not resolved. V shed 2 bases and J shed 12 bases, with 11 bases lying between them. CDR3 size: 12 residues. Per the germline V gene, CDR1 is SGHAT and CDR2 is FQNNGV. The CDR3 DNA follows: TGTGCCAGCAGCTTATCAGGTGGGCGGCAGTTCTTC. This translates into CASSLSGGRQFF.

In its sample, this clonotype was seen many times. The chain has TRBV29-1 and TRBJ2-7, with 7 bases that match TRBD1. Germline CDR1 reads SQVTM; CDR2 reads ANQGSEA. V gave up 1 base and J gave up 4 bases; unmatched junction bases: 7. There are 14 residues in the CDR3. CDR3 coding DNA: TGCAGCGTTGAAGGTCAGGGGGAATGGTACGAGCAGTACTTC. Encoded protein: CSVEGQGEWYEQYF.

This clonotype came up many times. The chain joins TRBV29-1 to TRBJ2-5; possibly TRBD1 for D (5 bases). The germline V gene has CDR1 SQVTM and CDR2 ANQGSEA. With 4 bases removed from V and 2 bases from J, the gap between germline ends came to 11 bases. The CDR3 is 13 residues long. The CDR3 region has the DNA TGCAGCGTTGGGCGACAGACACAAGAGACCCAGTACTTC. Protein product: CSVGRQTQETQYF.

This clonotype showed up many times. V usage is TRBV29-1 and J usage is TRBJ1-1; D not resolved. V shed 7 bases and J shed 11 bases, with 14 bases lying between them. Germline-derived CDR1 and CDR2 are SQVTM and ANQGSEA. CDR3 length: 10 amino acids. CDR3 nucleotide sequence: TGCAGCGGTGCGCACGGGGAGGCTTTCTTT. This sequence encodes CSGAHGEAFF.

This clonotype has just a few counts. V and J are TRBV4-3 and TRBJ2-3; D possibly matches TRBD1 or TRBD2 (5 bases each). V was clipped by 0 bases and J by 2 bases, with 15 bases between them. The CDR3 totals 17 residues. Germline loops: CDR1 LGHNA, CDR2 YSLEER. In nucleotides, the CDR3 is TGCGCCAGCAGCCAAGAACCCGGGGCCAGCCCCACAGATACGCAGTATTTT. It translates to CASSQEPGASPTDTQYF.

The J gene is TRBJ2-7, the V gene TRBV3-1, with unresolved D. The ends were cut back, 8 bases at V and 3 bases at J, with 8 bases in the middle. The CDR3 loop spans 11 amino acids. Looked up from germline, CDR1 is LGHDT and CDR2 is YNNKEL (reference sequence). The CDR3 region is CASGKSYEQYF. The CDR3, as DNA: TGTGCCAGCGGAAAAAGCTACGAGCAGTACTTC.

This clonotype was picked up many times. The CDR3 sequence is CAIGQQETQYF. The CDR3 DNA is TGTGCCATTGGACAGCAAGAGACCCAGTACTTC. The V call is TRBV2, the J call TRBJ2-5; weak D call: TRBD1 (6 bases). CDR1 is SNHLY, CDR2 FYNNEI, per germline. The V gene lost 10 bases and the J gene lost 2 bases, with 8 bases spanning the gap. This CDR3 region has 11 residues. Drawing the rest from reference TRBV2 and TRBJ2-5, the complete variable domain is EPEVTQTPSHQVTQMGQEVILRCVPISNHLYFYWYRQILGQKVEFLVSFYNNEISEKSEIFDDQFSVERPDGSNFTLKIRSTKLEDSAMYFCAIGQQETQYFGPGTRLLVL.

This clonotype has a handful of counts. CDR3 amino acids: CASSFRDRGKTQYF. The CDR3 nucleotides read TGTGCCAGCAGTTTTAGGGACAGGGGAAAGACCCAGTACTTC. This sequence joins TRBV27 and TRBJ2-5; 10 nucleotides align to TRBD1. The germline V gene has CDR1 MNHEY and CDR2 SMNVEV (reference sequence). The CDR3 totals 14 residues. Trimming removed 3 bases from V and 6 bases from J; junction bases left unmatched: 4.

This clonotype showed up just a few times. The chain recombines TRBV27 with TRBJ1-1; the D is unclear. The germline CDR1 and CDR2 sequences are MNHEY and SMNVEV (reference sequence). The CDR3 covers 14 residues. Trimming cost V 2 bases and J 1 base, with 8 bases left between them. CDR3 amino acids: CASSLRVPNTEAFF. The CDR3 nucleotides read TGTGCCAGCAGTTTAAGAGTCCCGAACACTGAAGCTTTCTTT.

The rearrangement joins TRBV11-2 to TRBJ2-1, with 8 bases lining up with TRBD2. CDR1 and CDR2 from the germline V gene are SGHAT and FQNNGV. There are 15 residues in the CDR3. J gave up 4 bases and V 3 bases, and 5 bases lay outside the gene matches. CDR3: CASSLRGAPYNEQFF. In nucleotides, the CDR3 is TGTGCCAGCAGCTTGCGGGGGGCTCCTTACAATGAGCAGTTCTTC.

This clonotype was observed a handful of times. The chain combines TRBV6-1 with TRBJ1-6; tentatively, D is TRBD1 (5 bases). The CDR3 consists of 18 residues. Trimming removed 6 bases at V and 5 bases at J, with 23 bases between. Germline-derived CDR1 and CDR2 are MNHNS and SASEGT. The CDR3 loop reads CASRMKGAHFVNNSPLHF. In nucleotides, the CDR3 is TGTGCCAGCAGGATGAAAGGGGCTCATTTTGTGAATAATTCACCCCTCCACTTT.

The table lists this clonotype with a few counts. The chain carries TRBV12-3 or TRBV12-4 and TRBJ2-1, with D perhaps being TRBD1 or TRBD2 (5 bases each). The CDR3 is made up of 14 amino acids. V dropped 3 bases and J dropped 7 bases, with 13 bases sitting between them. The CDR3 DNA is TGTGCCAGCAGTTTTGAGGGGATAGGGAATGAGCAGTTCTTC. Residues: CASSFEGIGNEQFF.